This is a list of T cell receptor beta chains from one sample in a study of TIL therapy for anti-PD-1-resistant metastatic lung cancer. The repertoire was sequenced with immunoSEQ multiplex PCR; TCRdb's copy has only in-frame clones and lacks some. Among just over 20,000 clones listed, under 80% were seen once. The sample was blood, taken at baseline. Receptor source: a person aged 25 to 79 with non-small cell lung cancer. Both conserved end residues are part of each CDR3. Fields, in order: clone size, J gene, V gene, D gene, CDR3 DNA, CDR3 protein. D genes are given only for firm matches. Clone size is stated in some rows and not others, as once, few, many or a class when expanded.

abundance: NA
j_gene: TRBJ2-1
v_gene: TRBV5-6
d_gene: NA
CDR3nt: TGTGCCAGCAGCGCCAACAGGGTATACAATGAGCAGTTCTTC
CDR3aa: CASSANRVYNEQFF

abundance: NA
j_gene: TRBJ1-4
v_gene: TRBV28
d_gene: TRBD1
CDR3nt: TGTGCCAGCAGTCTTCCGGGACAGGGGATAGGAAAACTGTTTTTT
CDR3aa: CASSLPGQGIGKLFF

abundance: NA
j_gene: TRBJ2-7
v_gene: TRBV28
d_gene: TRBD1
CDR3nt: TGTGCCAGCAGTTCCCAGGGGACAGGGTTTTACTCCTACGAGCAGTACTTC
CDR3aa: CASSSQGTGFYSYEQYF

abundance: once
j_gene: TRBJ2-2
v_gene: TRBV19
d_gene: TRBD2
CDR3nt: TGTGCCAGTACCGAGGGACTAGCGGTGGACACCGGGGAGCTGTTTTTT
CDR3aa: CASTEGLAVDTGELFF

abundance: NA
j_gene: TRBJ1-1
v_gene: TRBV19
d_gene: NA
CDR3nt: TGTGCCAGTAGTATCCTTGAGAACACTGAAGCTTTCTTT
CDR3aa: CASSILENTEAFF

abundance: NA
j_gene: TRBJ1-5
v_gene: TRBV7-2
d_gene: TRBD1
CDR3nt: TGTGCCAGCAGCTTAGATTCAGGGGGAAATCAGCCCCAGCATTTT
CDR3aa: CASSLDSGGNQPQHF

abundance: NA
j_gene: TRBJ2-1
v_gene: TRBV4-1
d_gene: TRBD2
CDR3nt: TGCGCCAGCAGCAGCCTAGCGGAACAGTTCTTC
CDR3aa: CASSSLAEQFF

abundance: NA
j_gene: TRBJ2-6
v_gene: TRBV6-5
d_gene: NA
CDR3nt: TGTGCCAGCACGGGGACTCCCTCTGGGGCCAACGTCCTGACTTTC
CDR3aa: CASTGTPSGANVLTF

abundance: NA
j_gene: TRBJ2-3
v_gene: TRBV28
d_gene: TRBD2
CDR3nt: TGTGCCATATCCGCGGGGGGGGGCACAGATACGCAGTATTTT
CDR3aa: CAISAGGGTDTQYF

abundance: NA
j_gene: TRBJ1-1
v_gene: TRBV5-1
d_gene: NA
CDR3nt: TGCGCCAGCAGCCCCCCCGGGGGGCGTCGATCTGAAGCTTTCTTT
CDR3aa: CASSPPGGRRSEAFF

abundance: NA
j_gene: TRBJ2-7
v_gene: TRBV5-4
d_gene: TRBD1
CDR3nt: TGTGCCAGCAGTCGTGACAGGGCGACCTACGAGCAGTACTTC
CDR3aa: CASSRDRATYEQYF

abundance: NA
j_gene: TRBJ1-4
v_gene: TRBV4-3
d_gene: TRBD1
CDR3nt: TGCGCCAGCAGCCATTCGACAGGGGGCGGAGAAAAACTGTTTTTT
CDR3aa: CASSHSTGGGEKLFF

abundance: NA
j_gene: TRBJ1-4
v_gene: TRBV27
d_gene: TRBD1
CDR3nt: TGTGCCAGCTCCCGGGACAGCCTCGCTAATGAAAAACTGTTTTTT
CDR3aa: CASSRDSLANEKLFF

abundance: NA
j_gene: TRBJ1-2
v_gene: TRBV28
d_gene: NA
CDR3nt: TGTGCCAGCAGTTTAATGGTCAGCTATGGCTACACCTTC
CDR3aa: CASSLMVSYGYTF

abundance: NA
j_gene: TRBJ1-1
v_gene: TRBV5-1
d_gene: NA
CDR3nt: TGCGCCAGCAATCGGGGAGACCTGAACACTGAAGCTTTCTTT
CDR3aa: CASNRGDLNTEAFF

abundance: few
j_gene: TRBJ1-2
v_gene: TRBV19
d_gene: NA
CDR3nt: TGTGCCAGTAGTTTCCAGGGACTCTATGGCTACACCTTC
CDR3aa: CASSFQGLYGYTF

abundance: once
j_gene: TRBJ2-7
v_gene: TRBV6-1
d_gene: TRBD2
CDR3nt: TGTGCCAGCAGTGAAGGGACGGGAGGACCCTACGAGCAGTACTTC
CDR3aa: CASSEGTGGPYEQYF

abundance: NA
j_gene: TRBJ2-2
v_gene: TRBV2
d_gene: NA
CDR3nt: TGTGCCAGCAGGAGGGACACCGGGGAGCTGTTTTTT
CDR3aa: CASRRDTGELFF

abundance: NA
j_gene: TRBJ2-2
v_gene: TRBV19
d_gene: TRBD2
CDR3nt: TGTGCCAGTAGTCTAGCGGGGGGCATCAACACCGGGGAGCTGTTTTTT
CDR3aa: CASSLAGGINTGELFF

abundance: NA
j_gene: TRBJ2-2
v_gene: TRBV6-5
d_gene: TRBD2
CDR3nt: TGTGCCACTTGGGGGGGCGGGGAGCTGTTTTTT
CDR3aa: CATWGGGELFF

abundance: NA
j_gene: TRBJ1-3
v_gene: TRBV6-1
d_gene: NA
CDR3nt: TGTGCCAGCAGTGATGGCGGCAGCTCTGGAAACACCATATATTTT
CDR3aa: CASSDGGSSGNTIYF

abundance: few
j_gene: TRBJ2-5
v_gene: TRBV5-1
d_gene: NA
CDR3nt: TGCGCCAGCAGGGTCCGACAAGAGACCCAGTACTTC
CDR3aa: CASRVRQETQYF

abundance: NA
j_gene: TRBJ2-7
v_gene: TRBV11-2
d_gene: TRBD1
CDR3nt: TGTGCCAGCAGCCAAGACAGGGCCCTTACCTACGAGCAGTACTTC
CDR3aa: CASSQDRALTYEQYF

abundance: few
j_gene: TRBJ1-4
v_gene: TRBV25-1
d_gene: NA
CDR3nt: TGTGCCAGCAGTGACCGAGGGGGGGGTGAAAAACTGTTTTTT
CDR3aa: CASSDRGGGEKLFF

abundance: NA
j_gene: TRBJ2-7
v_gene: TRBV29-1
d_gene: NA
CDR3nt: TGCAGCGTCCGATGGGGCTACGAGCAGTACTTC
CDR3aa: CSVRWGYEQYF

abundance: NA
j_gene: TRBJ1-1
v_gene: TRBV2
d_gene: NA
CDR3nt: TGTGCCGTCCCTAGGGGCACTGAAGCTTTCTTT
CDR3aa: CAVPRGTEAFF

abundance: NA
j_gene: TRBJ2-1
v_gene: TRBV21-1
d_gene: NA
CDR3nt: TGTGCCAGCAGCAAAGTTCAGCACCCCCCCTACAATGAGCAGTTCTTC
CDR3aa: CASSKVQHPPYNEQFF

abundance: NA
j_gene: TRBJ2-1
v_gene: TRBV6-1
d_gene: NA
CDR3nt: TGTGCCAGCAGTGATCCCGTTACAGGGACCCTCTACAATGAGCAGTTCTTC
CDR3aa: CASSDPVTGTLYNEQFF

abundance: once
j_gene: TRBJ2-2
v_gene: TRBV7-2
d_gene: TRBD2
CDR3nt: TGTGCCAGCAGCTTGTCTCCGGCTAGCGGGAACACCGGGGAGCTGTTTTTT
CDR3aa: CASSLSPASGNTGELFF

abundance: once
j_gene: TRBJ1-3
v_gene: TRBV9
d_gene: TRBD1
CDR3nt: TGTGCCAGCAGCGCATCGCGGACAGGGGCAATTTCTGGAAACACCATATATTTT
CDR3aa: CASSASRTGAISGNTIYF

abundance: once
j_gene: TRBJ1-3
v_gene: TRBV28
d_gene: NA
CDR3nt: TGTGCCACGGAAGGATCTGGAAACACCATATATTTT
CDR3aa: CATEGSGNTIYF

abundance: NA
j_gene: TRBJ2-4
v_gene: TRBV7-2
d_gene: NA
CDR3nt: TGTGCCAGCAGCTTAGGAGGGGTGGCCAAAAACATTCAGTACTTC
CDR3aa: CASSLGGVAKNIQYF

abundance: NA
j_gene: TRBJ2-4
v_gene: TRBV5-1
d_gene: NA
CDR3nt: TGCGCCAGCAGCTTCGGTCGGCGGGGGCCTCAAGACATTCAGTACTTC
CDR3aa: CASSFGRRGPQDIQYF

abundance: once
j_gene: TRBJ2-7
v_gene: TRBV19
d_gene: TRBD2
CDR3nt: TGTGCCAGCCAAGACACCGGGACTAGCGGGAAGCAGTACTTC
CDR3aa: CASQDTGTSGKQYF

abundance: NA
j_gene: TRBJ2-1
v_gene: TRBV5-1
d_gene: TRBD2
CDR3nt: TGCGCCAGCAGCTACGCACTAGCGCCTATAAAGAATGAGCAGTTCTTC
CDR3aa: CASSYALAPIKNEQFF

abundance: NA
j_gene: TRBJ2-7
v_gene: TRBV10-1
d_gene: NA
CDR3nt: TGCGCCAGCAGTGGAAGGGGTTCCTACGAGCAGTACTTC
CDR3aa: CASSGRGSYEQYF

abundance: once
j_gene: TRBJ1-2
v_gene: TRBV5-1
d_gene: NA
CDR3nt: TGCGCCAGCAGCTTGGGCGGGAACAACTGGGGCTATGGCTACACCTTC
CDR3aa: CASSLGGNNWGYGYTF

abundance: NA
j_gene: TRBJ2-3
v_gene: TRBV9
d_gene: NA
CDR3nt: TGTGCCAGCAGCGCTCCCCCGGGAGATACGCAGTATTTT
CDR3aa: CASSAPPGDTQYF

abundance: NA
j_gene: TRBJ2-7
v_gene: TRBV30
d_gene: NA
CDR3nt: TGTGCCTGGATGGGGGGAATCGGCTACGAGCAGTACTTC
CDR3aa: CAWMGGIGYEQYF

abundance: NA
j_gene: TRBJ2-1
v_gene: TRBV18
d_gene: TRBD1
CDR3nt: TGTGCCAGCTCACCAGGGGACAGGAACTACAATGAGCAGTTCTTC
CDR3aa: CASSPGDRNYNEQFF

abundance: NA
j_gene: TRBJ1-1
v_gene: TRBV7-2
d_gene: TRBD1
CDR3nt: TGTGCCAGCAGCTTAGTGCCACAGGGGATGGTTGGTATTACTGAAGCTTTCTTT
CDR3aa: CASSLVPQGMVGITEAFF